This is a list of T cell receptor beta chains from one sample in a study of tumor-infiltrating lymphocytes in localized non-small cell lung cancer. Assay used: immunoSEQ multiplex PCR; TCRdb lists only in-frame clones, some missing. The sample consists of more than 20,000 clones, around two thirds of them appearing once. Input material: lung tumor tissue. Receptors were obtained from a human donor with non-small cell lung cancer. The CDR3 runs from the conserved cysteine through the conserved F or W. A D gene is named only where the DNA matches it firmly. Size tells how often a clone was seen (once, few, many) or the class of an expanded clone, and some rows leave it out.

V gene: TRBV7-2; clone size: .; J gene: TRBJ1-6; D gene: TRBD1; CDR3 protein: CASSPGTGKQPLHF; CDR3 DNA: TGTGCCAGCAGCCCAGGGACAGGAAAACAACCCCTCCACTTT
V gene: TRBV9; clone size: .; J gene: TRBJ1-1; D gene: TRBD1; CDR3 protein: CASSPPGQGGMNTEAFF; CDR3 DNA: TGTGCCAGCAGCCCACCGGGACAGGGAGGTATGAACACTGAAGCTTTCTTT
V gene: TRBV19; clone size: few; J gene: TRBJ2-1; D gene: TRBD2; CDR3 protein: CASSIDRDYYNEQFF; CDR3 DNA: TGTGCCAGTAGTATAGATCGGGACTACTACAATGAGCAGTTCTTC
V gene: TRBV7-2; clone size: few; J gene: TRBJ2-7; D gene: .; CDR3 protein: CASSFWGDYEQYF; CDR3 DNA: TGTGCCAGCAGCTTTTGGGGGGACTACGAGCAGTACTTC
V gene: TRBV5-1; clone size: .; J gene: TRBJ1-2; D gene: .; CDR3 protein: CASSLEQRVYGYTF; CDR3 DNA: TGCGCCAGCAGCTTGGAACAGAGAGTCTATGGCTACACCTTC
V gene: TRBV29-1; clone size: .; J gene: TRBJ2-3; D gene: .; CDR3 protein: CSLGFGTQYF; CDR3 DNA: TGCAGCCTCGGATTTGGGACGCAGTATTTT
V gene: TRBV6-1; clone size: .; J gene: TRBJ1-2; D gene: .; CDR3 protein: CASIPDAGAYGYTF; CDR3 DNA: TGTGCCAGCATTCCGGACGCCGGGGCCTATGGCTACACCTTC
V gene: TRBV25-1; clone size: .; J gene: TRBJ1-2; D gene: .; CDR3 protein: CASRPAEERGYTF; CDR3 DNA: TGTGCCAGCCGCCCAGCCGAGGAACGCGGCTACACCTTC
V gene: TRBV5-1; clone size: .; J gene: TRBJ1-1; D gene: .; CDR3 protein: CASSLEGQGWITEAFF; CDR3 DNA: TGCGCCAGCAGCTTGGAGGGTCAGGGCTGGATCACTGAAGCTTTCTTT
V gene: TRBV29-1; clone size: .; J gene: TRBJ2-7; D gene: .; CDR3 protein: CSVVWGPRVEQYF; CDR3 DNA: TGCAGCGTTGTGTGGGGCCCGCGGGTGGAGCAGTACTTC
V gene: TRBV13; clone size: .; J gene: TRBJ1-4; D gene: .; CDR3 protein: CASSWGSSKEKLFF; CDR3 DNA: TGTGCCAGCAGCTGGGGGAGTAGCAAGGAAAAACTGTTTTTT
V gene: TRBV4-3; clone size: .; J gene: TRBJ2-1; D gene: .; CDR3 protein: CASSQDWVRTGEQFF; CDR3 DNA: TGCGCCAGCAGCCAAGATTGGGTTCGGACGGGGGAGCAGTTCTTC
V gene: TRBV6-1; clone size: .; J gene: TRBJ2-7; D gene: .; CDR3 protein: CASRPGRALYEQYF; CDR3 DNA: TGTGCCAGCAGGCCGGGACGGGCACTCTACGAGCAGTACTTC
V gene: TRBV25-1; clone size: few; J gene: TRBJ1-1; D gene: .; CDR3 protein: CASSTPGGHTEAFF; CDR3 DNA: TGTGCCAGCAGTACGCCCGGGGGGCACACTGAAGCTTTCTTT
V gene: TRBV5-4; clone size: few; J gene: TRBJ1-3; D gene: .; CDR3 protein: CASSLAGAQGNTIYF; CDR3 DNA: TGTGCCAGCAGCTTGGCAGGGGCTCAAGGAAACACCATATATTTT
V gene: TRBV4-2; clone size: .; J gene: TRBJ2-2; D gene: .; CDR3 protein: CASSQVGGPSAGELFF; CDR3 DNA: TGTGCCAGCAGCCAAGTCGGGGGACCTAGTGCCGGGGAGCTGTTTTTT